This TCR beta chain is drawn from a study of T cell responses to AZD1222 COVID-19 vaccine. Whole-study results and caveats: Donors were chiefly white British, with a greater number of females, and clonal diversity was perhaps underestimated. The span of vaccine-associated CD4 TCRs extended across spike, with dominance at 160-218 and 743-854.

Generated by immunoSEQ multiplex PCR, the TCRdb table keeps only in-frame clones and is missing some. The sample records more than 150,000 clones, over 70% being singletons. A word on this clone: Its antigen is not identified.

The CDR3 is made up of 13 amino acids. The germline V gene encodes CDR1 GTSNPN and CDR2 SVGIG (reference sequence). Trimming removed 8 bases from V and 2 bases from J; junction bases left unmatched: 7. The clonotype originates from an adult who received the AZD1222 COVID-19 vaccine. This chain connects TRBV30 to TRBJ2-7; 9 bases align to TRBD1. Sequenced here: peripheral blood, sampled 28 days after the second AZD1222 dose. The CDR3 reads CAGTGQGTYEQYF. The CDR3 DNA reads TGTGCCGGTACGGGACAGGGAACCTACGAGCAGTACTTC.